This note documents a single T cell receptor (beta chain) sequence. Its target is unknown. This record belongs to a study of Ad26.COV2.S vaccination and SARS-CoV-2 variants. Findings and limits, study-wide: Reported findings describe substantial breadth in spike-specific CD8+ and CD4+ T cell responses following vaccination. In TCR breadth and depth analyses, total T cell responses may have been underestimated.

Treatment indicated: some 20 received Ad26.COV2.S at low or high dose, single or two shots; 5 received placebo; per-sample allocation not given. The samples date from day 63 after the first vaccine or placebo injection. Aged 18-55 years, donor was enrolled in Boston in 2020. Ad26 vector vaccine expressed Wuhan-strain SARS-CoV-2 spike. Per germline, CDR1 SNHLY and CDR2 FYNNEI. The CDR3 extends over 15 amino acids. V was clipped by 5 bases and J by 7 bases, with 18 bases between them. Sequenced by immunoSEQ multiplex PCR; TCRdb stores in-frame clones only, minus some. The sample yields around 320,000 clones, around four fifths seen once.

This sequence was found in a person aged 18-60 years who received the Ad26.COV2.S COVID-19 vaccine or a placebo. The chain carries TRBV2 and TRBJ1-5; D might be TRBD1 (5 bases). Sequenced here: peripheral blood, sampled in a trial of Ad26.COV2.S vaccine versus placebo. DNA for the CDR3: TGTGCCAGCAGTCCCGGGCCCCGGGGCAGGCAGCCCCAGCATTTT. Residues: CASSPGPRGRQPQHF.